These 22 T cell receptor beta chains originate from one sample sequenced in a study of cytomegalovirus exposure and HLA in healthy donors. Amplification used 60 Vbeta primers and 13 Jbeta primers. Using immunoSEQ multiplex PCR, the repertoire was profiled, and TCRdb retains in-frame clones only, with some absent. The sample data list about 67,000 clones. Sequenced sample: PBMCs. Every receptor here comes from a boy between 10 and 17 years old in good health and CMV-seronegative.

The gene calls are TRBV7-6 and TRBJ2-1; TRBD2 matches at 12 bases. There are 16 residues in the CDR3. V lost 4 bases, J lost 5 bases, and 6 bases stayed unmatched. Germline CDR1 and CDR2: SGHVS and FNYEAQ. DNA of the CDR3: TGTGCCAGCAGCTCTCGGACTAGCGGGATCGACAATGAGCAGTTCTTC. It is translated as CASSSRTSGIDNEQFF.

The chain combines TRBV27 with TRBJ2-7, with TRBD1 matching 8 bases. Germline V CDR1 and CDR2: MNHEY, SMNVEV (reference sequence). Losses at the gene ends were 1 base for V and 2 bases for J; bases not matched to a gene: 13. This CDR3 comprises 18 residues. The CDR3 DNA sequence: TGTGCCAGCAGTTTATACCCCTGGGCAGGGGGCGACACCTACGAGCAGTACTTC. Its protein is CASSLYPWAGGDTYEQYF.

V and J are TRBV5-1 and TRBJ2-7; TRBD2 might be the D (7 bases). Trimming pared 3 bases from V and 6 bases from J, leaving 22 bases between. The CDR3 is 16 residues long. Germline lookup yields CDR1 SGHRS and CDR2 YFSETQ. CDR3 in amino acids: CASSSTIWGGAGEQYF. CDR3 in DNA: TGCGCCAGCAGCTCTACCATCTGGGGGGGCGCGGGCGAGCAGTACTTC.

The chain carries TRBV4-3 and TRBJ1-2, with D uncertain. Trimming shortened V by 0 bases and J by 5 bases, and 13 bases separated the two germline ends. The CDR3 has 15 amino acids. Looked up from germline, CDR1 is LGHNA and CDR2 is YSLEER. The CDR3 nucleotides read TGCGCCAGCAGCCAAGATCGAGGTGCGAGATATGGCTACACCTTC. This codes for CASSQDRGARYGYTF.

The chain carries TRBV27 and TRBJ2-2; tentative D call: TRBD1 (6 bases). CDR1 and CDR2 (germline): MNHEY, SMNVEV (reference sequence). V gave up 0 bases and J gave up 4 bases, with 12 bases separating them. CDR3 length: 16 amino acids. The CDR3 bases are TGTGCCAGCAGTTTATCGGGCAGGGGCACCACCGGGGAGCTGTTTTTT. This gives the protein CASSLSGRGTTGELFF.

The chain carries TRBV29-1 and TRBJ1-4; 7 nucleotides match TRBD1. Germline V gives CDR1 SQVTM, CDR2 ANQGSEA. The trim removed 6 bases at V and 8 bases at J, leaving 12 bases unmatched. CDR3 length: 14 residues. The CDR3 region is CSVPRGLGEEKLFF. The CDR3 nucleotides are TGCAGCGTCCCTAGGGGGCTAGGGGAGGAAAAACTGTTTTTT.

V usage is TRBV30 and J usage is TRBJ1-4, with TRBD1 as a possible D gene (6 bases). This CDR3 region has 15 residues. Germline-derived CDR1 and CDR2 are GTSNPN and SVGIG (reference sequence). The germline V and J ends were trimmed by 5 bases and 4 bases, with 17 bases remaining between them. This CDR3 reads CAWAYEGGRNEKLFF. The CDR3 nucleotides are TGTGCCTGGGCGTATGAGGGGGGGCGTAATGAAAAACTGTTTTTT.

The chain couples TRBV2 to TRBJ1-2; weak D call: TRBD1 (5 bases). The CDR3 has 15 amino acids. V lost 11 bases, J lost 2 bases, and 21 bases lay in between. The germline V gene encodes CDR1 SNHLY and CDR2 FYNNEI. Here the CDR3 reads CAGGGGIGENYGYTF. The CDR3 DNA reads TGTGCCGGGGGTGGGGGGATAGGGGAAAACTATGGCTACACCTTC. Full variable domain (rest looked up from reference TRBV2 and TRBJ1-2): EPEVTQTPSHQVTQMGQEVILRCVPISNHLYFYWYRQILGQKVEFLVSFYNNEISEKSEIFDDQFSVERPDGSNFTLKIRSTKLEDSAMYFCAGGGGIGENYGYTFGSGTRLTVV.

V and J are TRBV6-5 and TRBJ2-5, with TRBD1 as a possible D gene (5 bases). The CDR3 is 15 residues long. V shed 0 bases and J shed 5 bases, with 13 bases lying between them. Germline CDR1 MNHEY, CDR2 SVGAGI. The CDR3 protein is CASSYSTPSGETQYF. In DNA, the CDR3 is TGTGCCAGCAGTTACTCGACCCCTTCAGGGGAGACCCAGTACTTC.

The gene calls are TRBV5-1 and TRBJ1-1, with 7 bases aligning to TRBD1. The J segment lost 0 bases and the V segment lost 4 bases, leaving 6 bases of the junction unmatched. CDR1 and CDR2 (germline): SGHRS, YFSETQ. CDR3 length equals 15 residues. DNA for the CDR3: TGCGCCAGCAGCCAAGAGGGGGCCCTGAACACTGAAGCTTTCTTT. This encodes CASSQEGALNTEAFF.

V gene TRBV7-9 combines with J gene TRBJ1-2; 11 nucleotides align to TRBD1. The trim removed 4 bases at V and 13 bases at J, leaving 2 bases unmatched. The germline gives CDR1 SEHNR, CDR2 FQNEAQ (reference sequence). CDR3 size: 11 residues. The CDR3 sequence is CASSSGTGGTF. The CDR3 DNA is TGTGCCAGCAGCTCAGGGACAGGGGGCACCTTC.

The V and J genes are TRBV5-1 and TRBJ1-1, with D possibly being TRBD1 (5 bases). The CDR3 consists of 13 residues. The V gene lost 9 bases and the J gene lost 5 bases, with 17 bases spanning the gap. Germline CDR1 reads SGHRS; CDR2 reads YFSETQ. The chain's CDR3 is CATTSGARTEAFF. Written as DNA, the CDR3 is TGCGCCACCACCTCTGGGGCGCGGACTGAAGCTTTCTTT.

V gene TRBV6-5 combines with J gene TRBJ1-1, with D maybe TRBD1 (6 bases). CDR3 size: 16 residues. Trimming took off 0 bases at V and 0 bases at J, with 11 bases between the two ends. Germline lookup yields CDR1 MNHEY and CDR2 SVGAGI. As DNA, the CDR3 is TGTGCCAGCAGTTACTCCTCCGGACAGTTGAACACTGAAGCTTTCTTT. This sequence encodes CASSYSSGQLNTEAFF.

The chain has TRBV25-1 and TRBJ2-2; D remains ambiguous. CDR1 and CDR2 from the germline V gene are MGHDK and SYGVNS. The V gene lost 3 bases and the J gene lost 0 bases, with 5 bases spanning the gap. The CDR3 has 14 residues. The CDR3 spells CASSEYTNTGELFF. In nucleotides, the CDR3 is TGTGCCAGCAGTGAGTACACGAACACCGGGGAGCTGTTTTTT.

This chain joins TRBV5-4 and TRBJ2-7; 8 nucleotides agree with TRBD1. Germline CDR1 reads SGHNT; CDR2 reads YYREEE (reference sequence). The V and J ends lost 4 bases and 5 bases, in that order; junction bases with no gene match: 11. The CDR3 is made up of 15 amino acids. CDR3 protein: CASSRGQALVHEQYF. The DNA for the CDR3 is TGTGCCAGCAGCCGGGGACAGGCATTAGTCCACGAGCAGTACTTC.

This chain links TRBV14 with TRBJ2-1; D is possibly TRBD2 (7 bases). Germline CDR1 is SGHDN and CDR2 is FVKESK. Between the trimmed V and J ends, which lost 5 bases and 1 base, there was a span of 12 bases. CDR3 length equals 15 residues. DNA for the CDR3: TGTGCCAGCAGCGTAGGGGGGGGATCCTACAATGAGCAGTTCTTC. It translates to CASSVGGGSYNEQFF.

The rearrangement links TRBV4-2 to TRBJ2-5; a weak D match, TRBD1 (5 bases). Germline-derived CDR1 and CDR2 are LGHNA and YNFKEQ. The germline V and J ends were trimmed by 1 base and 1 base, with 10 bases remaining between them. The CDR3 is 15 residues long. CDR3 residues: CASSQGGNSQETQYF. CDR3 bases: TGTGCCAGCAGCCAAGGGGGCAATTCCCAAGAGACCCAGTACTTC.

The chain recombines TRBV5-1 with TRBJ2-7; 7 bases fit TRBD1. This CDR3 region has 14 residues. Trimming cost V 5 bases and J 2 bases; bases outside gene matches: 7. CDR1 and CDR2 from the germline V gene are SGHRS and YFSETQ. CDR3 DNA: TGCGCCAGCAGTTCGACAGGGACGACCTACGAGCAGTACTTC. Translating it yields CASSSTGTTYEQYF. Variable domain in full (rest from reference TRBV5-1 and TRBJ2-7): KAGVTQTPRYLIKTRGQQVTLSCSPISGHRSVSWYQQTPGQGLQFLFEYFSETQRNKGNFPGRFSGRQFSNSRSEMNVSTLELGDSALYLCASSSTGTTYEQYFGPGTRLTVT.

The chain recombines TRBV5-4 with TRBJ1-2; TRBD1 aligns across 8 bases. Looked up from germline, CDR1 is SGHNT and CDR2 is YYREEE (reference sequence). The CDR3 is made up of 14 amino acids. V gave up 3 bases and J gave up 7 bases; unmatched junction bases: 8. CDR3 region: CASSYPGGLSGYTF. CDR3 coding DNA: TGTGCCAGCAGCTACCCAGGGGGCTTGAGTGGCTACACCTTC.

The V call is TRBV6-1, the J call TRBJ1-5, with D possibly being TRBD1 (6 bases). Trimming stripped 1 base from V and 4 bases from J, with 14 bases between. The CDR3 has 16 residues. Germline V lookup: CDR1 MNHNS, CDR2 SASEGT. Here the CDR3 DNA reads TGTGCCAGCAGTGAAGGGGCAGGGGCCACGAATCAGCCCCAGCATTTT. Translated, it gives CASSEGAGATNQPQHF.

V gene TRBV13 combines with J gene TRBJ1-2, with D uncertain. There are 14 residues in the CDR3. Trimming pared 1 base from V and 6 bases from J, leaving 12 bases between. Germline V gene sequence: CDR1 PRHDT, CDR2 FYEKMQ (reference sequence). The CDR3 spells CASSLEDTRDGYTF. The CDR3 region has the DNA TGTGCCAGCAGCTTAGAAGACACGAGGGATGGCTACACCTTC.

J is TRBJ2-7 and V is TRBV2, with 9 bases identical to TRBD1. This CDR3 contains 14 residues. V lost 5 bases and J lost 4; bases outside the gene matches: 6. CDR1 is SNHLY, CDR2 FYNNEI, per germline. CDR3 DNA: TGTGCCAGCAGTTCCGGGACAGGGTGGTACGAGCAGTACTTC. This sequence encodes CASSSGTGWYEQYF.